The 21 T cell receptor beta chains below come from one sample, sequenced in a study of T cells expressing NK-cell markers. From the 5' RACE reads, TCRdb lists one entry per CDR3 protein and no DNA. The sample holds 400,000 to 500,000 distinct CDR3 sequences. Sequencing was performed on blood T cells: a sorted CD56 or NKG2C T cell subset, CD4+ or CD8+ T cells, or bulk PBMC T cells (not recorded which). The receptor source for this set is a woman between 18 and 69 years old in good health.

The chain couples TRBV29-1 to TRBJ2-7. The CDR3 runs to 11 residues. CDR1 is SQVTM, CDR2 ANQGSEA, per germline. CDR3 region: CSVERGYEQYF.

The genes are TRBV6-5 and TRBJ1-1; TCRdb proposes TRBD1, but this gene call is untestable without DNA. The CDR3 is 17 residues long. Germline CDR1 and CDR2: MNHEY and SVGAGI. CDR3 loop: CASSYGNSGRANTEAFF.

This chain joins TRBV6-1 and TRBJ2-1; TCRdb indicates TRBD2, and absent DNA this call remains unverified. CDR1 is MNHNS and CDR2 is SASEGT in the germline V gene. The CDR3 spans 15 residues. CDR3 in amino acids: CASSSGTSGSNEQFF.

The chain carries TRBV10-3 and TRBJ1-2; TCRdb selects TRBD1, and the lack of DNA leaves this call unchecked. Germline V gene sequence: CDR1 ENHRY, CDR2 SYGVKD. This CDR3 contains 17 residues. The CDR3: CAISESDRGKKGYGYTF.

The chain is built from TRBV7-2 and TRBJ2-7. Germline V gene data show CDR1 as SGHTA and CDR2 as FQGNSA. The CDR3 runs 15 residues. CDR3 loop: CASSFRSTSSYEQYF. The full variable domain, its missing parts supplied by reference TRBV7-2 and TRBJ2-7, is GAGVSQSPSNKVTEKGKDVELRCDPISGHTALYWYRQSLGQGLEFLIYFQGNSAPDKSGLPSDRFSAERTGGSVSTLTIQRTQQEDSAVYLCASSFRSTSSYEQYFGPGTRLTVT.

This chain links TRBV28 with TRBJ2-7; TCRdb's D call, TRBD1, is unchecked because there is no DNA. The V gene's germline CDR1 is MDHEN and CDR2 SYDVKM. This CDR3 region has 18 residues. This CDR3 is CASSSYRLRGRGSYEQYF.

The chain links TRBV7-9 to TRBJ1-5. The length of the CDR3 is 13 residues. Germline CDR1 SEHNR, CDR2 FQNEAQ (reference sequence). CDR3 region: CASSLGRNQPQHF.

The J gene is TRBJ2-2, the V gene TRBV5-6; TCRdb lists TRBD1, though no DNA is available to test this call. The germline CDR1 and CDR2 sequences are SGHDT and YYEEEE. The length of the CDR3 is 15 residues. CDR3 in amino acids: CASSLTPGTTGELFF.

V is TRBV9 and J is TRBJ1-6. The CDR3 has 18 residues. Looked up from germline, CDR1 is SGDLS and CDR2 is YYNGEE. CDR3 protein: CASSEDPLDEGSNSPLHF.

V is TRBV28 and J is TRBJ2-3; the D gene TCRdb calls, TRBD2, cannot be checked with no DNA. Germline V CDR1 and CDR2: MDHEN, SYDVKM. This CDR3 is 13 amino acids long. CDR3 protein: CASSFVSPDTQYF.

The V gene is TRBV7-2, the J gene TRBJ2-3. Germline CDR1 reads SGHTA; CDR2 reads FQGNSA. The CDR3 contains 13 residues. CDR3 region: CASIRLLSDTQYF.

The chain couples TRBV11-2 to TRBJ1-2; the D call of TRBD1 rests on TCRdb alone, since no DNA is present to check it. Germline assignment: CDR1 SGHAT and CDR2 FQNNGV. This CDR3 comprises 15 residues. This CDR3 reads CASSSPLGGVQGYTF.

The J gene is TRBJ1-2, the V gene TRBV12-3 or TRBV12-4; TCRdb picks TRBD1, but there is no DNA to check that call. The CDR3 loop spans 18 amino acids. CDR3 sequence: CASSSARWKGLANYGYTF.

The chain employs TRBV9 and TRBJ2-2; TCRdb reports TRBD2, a call that lacks DNA to check it against. The CDR3 length is 15 residues. Germline V gives CDR1 SGDLS, CDR2 YYNGEE. CDR3 sequence: CASSVLAGNTGELFF. Combining the CDR3 with reference TRBV9 and TRBJ2-2 gives the whole variable domain DSGVTQTPKHLITATGQRVTLRCSPRSGDLSVYWYQQSLDQGLQFLIQYYNGEERAKGNILERFSAQQFPDLHSELNLSSLELGDSALYFCASSVLAGNTGELFFGEGSRLTVL.

The chain carries TRBV23-1 and TRBJ2-7; lacking DNA, the TRBD1 call made by TCRdb goes unchecked. TRBV23-1 counts as an open reading frame of uncertain function. The CDR3 is 15 residues long. CDR3 amino acids: CASSLKGDDSYEQYF.

V is TRBV6-2 or TRBV6-3 and J is TRBJ2-2; TCRdb returns TRBD2, unconfirmable since there is no DNA. The CDR3 extends over 13 amino acids. Germline CDR1 and CDR2: MNHEY and SVGEGT. The CDR3 region is CASSIASVGELFF.

The CDR3 reads CASSSRDPGADTQYF. This chain links TRBV27 with TRBJ2-3; TCRdb reports TRBD1, a call that lacks DNA to check it against. The CDR3 extends over 15 amino acids. CDR1 is MNHEY, CDR2 SMNVEV, per germline (reference sequence).

This rearrangement joins TRBV27 to TRBJ2-7; TCRdb returns TRBD1, unconfirmable since there is no DNA. Looked up from germline, CDR1 is MNHEY and CDR2 is SMNVEV (reference sequence). There are 13 residues in the CDR3. The CDR3 sequence: CASSFGATYEQYF.

V usage is TRBV27 and J usage is TRBJ2-7; absent DNA, TCRdb's TRBD1 call cannot be checked. The CDR3 contains 17 residues. Germline V lookup: CDR1 MNHEY, CDR2 SMNVEV (reference sequence). CDR3 in amino acids: CASSSPRLGTGTYEQYF.

The J gene is TRBJ2-2, the V gene TRBV2; lacking DNA, the TRBD2 call made by TCRdb goes unchecked. The V gene's germline CDR1 is SNHLY and CDR2 FYNNEI. The CDR3 is 16 amino acids. The CDR3 sequence is CASSAIGLADTGELFF.

The J gene is TRBJ1-1, the V gene TRBV11-2; TCRdb names TRBD1, which stays unverified in the absence of DNA. This CDR3 region has 17 residues. Germline V CDR1 and CDR2: SGHAT, FQNNGV. The CDR3 loop is CASSFPPETGGHTEAFF.